This TCR beta chain was sequenced in a study of blood T cell repertoires in COVID-19. V shed 5 bases and J 6 bases; nucleotides not matched to a gene: 15. The CDR3 has 17 residues. Method: immunoSEQ multiplex PCR; TCRdb's copy keeps in-frame clones and lacks some. The sample has about 310,000 clones; about nine tenths are singletons. The chain uses TRBV6-7 and TRBJ2-7; 11 bases align to TRBD2. TRBV6-7 falls under the ORF class, with uncertain function. The receptor comes from a woman aged 25 to 45 who had recovered from COVID-19. Input material: PBMCs or T cells enriched from blood (not recorded which). This chain's CDR3 is CASSIIAGGSLSFEQYF. CDR3 bases: TGTGCCAGCAGTATAATAGCGGGAGGGAGTTTGAGTTTCGAGCAGTACTTC.